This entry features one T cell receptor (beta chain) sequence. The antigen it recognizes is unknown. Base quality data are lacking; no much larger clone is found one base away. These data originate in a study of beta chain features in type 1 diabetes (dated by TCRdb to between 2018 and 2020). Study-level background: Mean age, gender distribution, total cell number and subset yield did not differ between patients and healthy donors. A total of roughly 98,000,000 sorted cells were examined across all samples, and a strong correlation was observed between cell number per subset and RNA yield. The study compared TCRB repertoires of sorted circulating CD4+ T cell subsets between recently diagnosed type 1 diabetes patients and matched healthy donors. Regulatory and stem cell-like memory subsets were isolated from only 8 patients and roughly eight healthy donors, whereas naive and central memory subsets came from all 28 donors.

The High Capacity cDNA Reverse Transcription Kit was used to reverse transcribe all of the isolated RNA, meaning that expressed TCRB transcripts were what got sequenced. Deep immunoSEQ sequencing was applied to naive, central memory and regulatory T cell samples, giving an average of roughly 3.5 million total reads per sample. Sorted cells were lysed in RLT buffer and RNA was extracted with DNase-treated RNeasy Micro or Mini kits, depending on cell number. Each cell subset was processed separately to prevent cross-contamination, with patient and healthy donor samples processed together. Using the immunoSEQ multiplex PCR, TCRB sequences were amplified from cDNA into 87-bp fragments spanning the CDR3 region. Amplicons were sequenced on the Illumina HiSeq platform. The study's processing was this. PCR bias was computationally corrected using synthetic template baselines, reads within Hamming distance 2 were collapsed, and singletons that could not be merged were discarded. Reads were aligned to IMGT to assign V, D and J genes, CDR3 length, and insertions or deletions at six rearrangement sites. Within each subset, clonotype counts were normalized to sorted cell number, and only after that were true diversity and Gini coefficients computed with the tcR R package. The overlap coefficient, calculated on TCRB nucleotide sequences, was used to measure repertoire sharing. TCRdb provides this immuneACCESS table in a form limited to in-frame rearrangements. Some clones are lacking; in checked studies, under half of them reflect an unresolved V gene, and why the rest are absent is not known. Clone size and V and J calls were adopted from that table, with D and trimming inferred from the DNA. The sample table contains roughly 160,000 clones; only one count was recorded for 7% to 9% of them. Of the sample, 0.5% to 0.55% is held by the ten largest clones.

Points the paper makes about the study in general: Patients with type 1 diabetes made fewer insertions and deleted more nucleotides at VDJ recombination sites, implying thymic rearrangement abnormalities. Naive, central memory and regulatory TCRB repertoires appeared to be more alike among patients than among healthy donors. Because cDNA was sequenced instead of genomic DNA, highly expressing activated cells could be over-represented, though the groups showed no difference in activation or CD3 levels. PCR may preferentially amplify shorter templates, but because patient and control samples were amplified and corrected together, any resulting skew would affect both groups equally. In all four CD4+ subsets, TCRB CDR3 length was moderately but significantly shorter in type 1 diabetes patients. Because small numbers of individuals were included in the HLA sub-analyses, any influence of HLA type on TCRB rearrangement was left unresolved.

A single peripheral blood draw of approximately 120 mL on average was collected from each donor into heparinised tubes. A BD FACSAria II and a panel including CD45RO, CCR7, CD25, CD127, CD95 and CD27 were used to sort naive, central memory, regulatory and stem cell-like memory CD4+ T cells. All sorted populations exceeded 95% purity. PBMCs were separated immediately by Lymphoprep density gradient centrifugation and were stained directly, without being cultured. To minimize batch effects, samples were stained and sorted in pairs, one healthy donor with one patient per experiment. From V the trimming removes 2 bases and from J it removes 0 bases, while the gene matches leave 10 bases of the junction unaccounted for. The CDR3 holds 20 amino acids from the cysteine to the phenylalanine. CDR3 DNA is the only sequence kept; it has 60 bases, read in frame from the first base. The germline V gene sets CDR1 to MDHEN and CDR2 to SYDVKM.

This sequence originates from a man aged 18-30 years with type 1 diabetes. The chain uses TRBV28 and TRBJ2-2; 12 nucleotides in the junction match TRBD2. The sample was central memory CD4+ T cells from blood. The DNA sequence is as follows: TGTGCCAGCAGTTTAACAGGCGGACTAGCGGGGACCGCGAACACCGGGGAGCTGTTTTTT. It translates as CASSLTGGLAGTANTGELFF.